This T cell receptor (beta chain) was captured in a study of control samples from healthy donors and cancer patients. Sequencing used immunoSEQ multiplex PCR; TCRdb keeps in-frame clones, though not all of them. The sample includes about 54,000 clones, around 96% of them seen just once. This clone was observed once. This clonotype was obtained from a woman aged 25-40 years in good health. The sequencing sample was made of blood.

CDR3 sequence: CAVRLGSYNEQFF. In nucleotides, the CDR3 is TGTGCCGTCCGGCTCGGCTCCTACAATGAGCAGTTCTTC. V gene TRBV27 combines with J gene TRBJ2-1, with D hard to call. The V and J ends lost 11 bases and 0 bases respectively, with 11 bases between them. The CDR3 has 13 residues. Looked up from germline, CDR1 is MNHEY and CDR2 is SMNVEV (reference sequence).